The 2 T cell receptor beta chains given below trace back to one sample, sequenced in a study of human thymus T cells. Resected material from corrective heart surgery provided the thymus tissue analysed. Sequencing used immunoSEQ multiplex PCR; TCRdb keeps in-frame clones, though not all of them. The data contain some 120,000 clones, about 95% of them seen just once; the ten biggest clones take up approximately 0.022%. Material: thymus tissue. The receptors come from a boy less than two years old with a congenital heart defect but otherwise immunologically healthy.

J is TRBJ1-5 and V is TRBV4-1; the match to TRBD1 covers 7 bases. Trimming took 0 bases from V and 3 from J; bases not matched to a gene: 8. CDR1 is MGHRA, CDR2 YSYEKL, per germline. The CDR3 covers 17 residues. DNA of the CDR3: TGCGCCAGCAGCCAAGATAGGGCACAGGGGTTCAATCAGCCCCAGCATTTT. Translating it yields CASSQDRAQGFNQPQHF.

The CDR3 sequence is CASSQEDSHSGNTIYF. The CDR3 region has the DNA TGTGCCAGCAGCCAAGAAGACAGTCACTCTGGAAACACCATATATTTT. The chain carries TRBV4-2 and TRBJ1-3, with a possible D match to TRBD1 (5 bases). The CDR3 length is 16 residues. V dropped 0 bases and J dropped 0 bases, with 9 bases sitting between them. Germline CDR1 is LGHNA and CDR2 is YNFKEQ.